This TCR beta chain was identified during a study of blood T cell repertoires in COVID-19 (dated by TCRdb to 2019 to 2021). Study-level background: Collaborator samples came from the United States, Italy and Spain and covered acute and convalescent phases of COVID-19. The material from the prospective study consisted of cDNA or gDNA derived from T cells, B-cell-depleted T cells, or PBMCs. Deeply sampled blood TCRbeta repertoires from subjects exposed to, actively infected with, or recovered from COVID-19 were included in the dataset. A freely available public database, intended as a resource for researchers studying the immune response to SARS-CoV-2, is where the repertoires were released. Samples came from the ongoing ImmuneRACE study (first 160 participants) plus 1,254 subjects from 6 global collaborators. Sample metadata almost always included a de-identified subject ID, COVID-19 status, age in years and sex. HLA class I and class II types, where available, came from metadata supplied by the sample provider rather than from assay-based typing.

Sequences MNHEY (CDR1) and SVGEGT (CDR2) are obtained from the germline V gene. V is reduced by 6 bases and J by 1 base, leaving a spacing of 13 bases between them. The CDR3 numbers 15 residues from cysteine through phenylalanine. Only CDR3 DNA is held: 45 bases, read in frame from base 1. Study-level results and caveats: Clinical and demographic metadata were provided uncurated, with the amount varying by source and participant.

Each collaborating institution followed its own protocols to collect whole blood in K2EDTA tubes. For TCRbeta analysis, collaborator samples were shipped as frozen whole blood, as isolated PBMCs, or as DNA extracted from either sample type. The immunoSEQ Assay, a bias-controlled multiplex PCR, was used to amplify TCRbeta CDR3 regions from genomic DNA. Concerning the study's data processing: The number of nucleated cells in each sample was estimated from the amplification of reference gene primers within the assay. Sequence reads were collapsed and filtered to measure the absolute abundance of every unique TCRbeta CDR3 rearrangement. Productive Simpson clonality was computed per sample as the square root of Simpson's diversity index over productive rearrangements. What TCRdb holds here is the immuneACCESS table cut down to in-frame rearrangements. Part of the clones is not present; checked against another copy, under half of the missing clones reflect an unresolved V gene, and the others are unexplained. That table furnishes V, J and clone size, whereas the DNA furnished D and trimming. In this sample the table shows about 100,000 clones, 79% of which occur a single time. The ten largest clonotypes hold 15% to 20% of the sample.

In this sample, this clone turned up a few times. Its cognate antigen has yet to be identified. Base qualities are missing; no much larger clone stands one base away. The receptor's source is an elderly woman with active or convalescent COVID-19. The rearrangement combines TRBV6-2 or TRBV6-3 with TRBJ1-5, and perhaps TRBD1 as D gene, on 5 matching bases. The source material was peripheral blood. The encoded CDR3 is CASRPSGGSNQPQHF. The DNA reads TGTGCCAGCAGACCTAGCGGGGGAAGCAATCAGCCCCAGCATTTT.